This TCR beta chain was profiled in a study of metastatic and nonmetastatic thyroid tumors. Findings and caveats of the study: In both blood and tumor samples, TCR beta diversity was reported significantly higher for malignant than benign nodules.

A word on this clone: Its antigen is as yet unknown. Because the CDR3 is missing its conserved closing phenylalanine or tryptophan, this is likely a read error.

The V and J ends lost 2 bases and 1 base respectively, with 17 bases between them. The CDR3 covers 17 residues. In germline, CDR1 is MNHEY, CDR2 SMNVEV (reference sequence). Thyroid surgery was preceded by no treatment in any patient. In the authors' workflow: Across clinicopathological groups, CDR3 differences served as the basis for building a distant-metastasis classifier for papillary thyroid cancer. TCRdb re-called the PCR reads with MiXCR. The V and J calls were determined by TCRdb, not by the authors. The sample shows about 45,000 clones, under 4% of them seen only once. This TCR was sampled from a female donor with papillary thyroid cancer or a benign thyroid nodule (not recorded which). Some clones in this sample may be carry-over from other donors' samples. The chain couples TRBV27 to TRBJ1-1; D is possibly TRBD1 (5 bases). Sequencing input: blood. CDR3 region: CASSLRGTGVRNTEAFV. In DNA, the CDR3 is TGTGCCAGCAGTTTAAGGGGCACGGGGGTTCGGAACACTGAAGCTTTCGTT.